Below, 10 T cell receptor beta chains from the same sample are listed, as sequenced in a study of blood T cell repertoires in COVID-19. Profiling relied on immunoSEQ multiplex PCR, and the TCRdb table lists in-frame clones only, not all of them. The repertoire holds under 300,000 clones, around 85% seen once, with about 4% in the top ten. The sequencing input was peripheral blood. The source of these receptors is a woman between 40 and 50 years old with active or convalescent COVID-19.

The chain combines TRBV3-1 (or the pseudogene TRBV3-2) with TRBJ2-3; 7 nucleotides agree with TRBD1. Looked up from germline, CDR1 is LGHDT and CDR2 is YNNKEL (reference sequence). This CDR3 is 18 amino acids long. Trimming removed 0 bases from V and 4 bases from J; junction bases left unmatched: 13. The CDR3 region has the DNA TGTGCCAGCAGCCAAGAGTTAGGACAGGCTTGGGTCTCAGATACGCAGTATTTT. It specifies CASSQELGQAWVSDTQYF.

In this sample, this clone turned up a few times. The chain carries TRBV19 and TRBJ1-2; 7 positions agree with TRBD1. J was trimmed by 5 bases and V by 2 bases; bases with no gene match: 11. CDR1 and CDR2 (germline): LNHDA, SQIVND (reference sequence). This CDR3 has 16 residues. CDR3 nucleotides: TGTGCCAGTAGTATAAGGTCAGAGACGACAGGGTATGGCTACACCTTC. It translates to CASSIRSETTGYGYTF.

Here the CDR3 reads CASDSPGNTEAFF. Written as DNA, the CDR3 is TGTGCCAGCGACTCCCCGGGTAACACTGAAGCTTTCTTT. The V call is TRBV6-5, the J call TRBJ1-1; D unresolved. Looked up from germline, CDR1 is MNHEY and CDR2 is SVGAGI. The CDR3 contains 13 residues. The V end was cut by 8 bases, the J end by 2 bases, with 12 bases between.

The chain carries TRBV5-4 and TRBJ1-6, with TRBD1 as a possible D gene (5 bases). The CDR3 length is 16 residues. From germline, CDR1 is SGHNT and CDR2 YYREEE (reference sequence). The ends were cut back, 2 bases at V and 7 bases at J, with 16 bases in the middle. DNA of the CDR3: TGTGCCAGCAGCTTTTTTAGGGAGGGACGAAATTCACCCCTCCACTTT. It is translated as CASSFFREGRNSPLHF. The full variable domain, completed using reference TRBV5-4 and TRBJ1-6, is ETGVTQSPTHLIKTRGQQVTLRCSSQSGHNTVSWYQQALGQGPQFIFQYYREEENGRGNFPPRFSGLQFPNYSSELNVNALELDDSALYLCASSFFREGRNSPLHFGNGTRLTVT.

Remarks on this clone: One junction end disagrees with the germline gene, perhaps due to a read error. The chain recombines TRBV19 with TRBJ2-5; D not certain. The CDR3 totals 13 residues. The germline V gene has CDR1 LNHDA and CDR2 SQIVND (reference sequence). The CDR3 loop reads CASGISGPETQYF. The CDR3 region has the DNA TGCGCCAGTGGTATCTCGGGTCCCGAGACCCAGTACTTC.

V is TRBV6-4 and J is TRBJ2-1, with 9 bases matching TRBD1. The CDR3 spans 15 residues. CDR1 and CDR2 (germline): MRHNA, SNTAGT. The V and J ends lost 5 bases and 1 base, in that order; junction bases with no gene match: 3. CDR3 in amino acids: CASSPGQGSYNEQFF. The CDR3 DNA is TGTGCCAGCAGTCCGGGACAGGGATCCTACAATGAGCAGTTCTTC.

This clone occurred once. The V gene is TRBV5-1, the J gene TRBJ1-1; D may be TRBD1 (5 bases). CDR1 SGHRS and CDR2 YFSETQ come from the germline V gene. V was cut by 0 bases and J by 3 bases, with 9 bases left in between. The length of the CDR3 is 14 residues. CDR3 sequence reads: CASSLGQSHTEAFF. CDR3 in DNA: TGCGCCAGCAGCTTGGGACAGAGCCACACTGAAGCTTTCTTT. The full variable domain, completed using reference TRBV5-1 and TRBJ1-1, is KAGVTQTPRYLIKTRGQQVTLSCSPISGHRSVSWYQQTPGQGLQFLFEYFSETQRNKGNFPGRFSGRQFSNSRSEMNVSTLELGDSALYLCASSLGQSHTEAFFGQGTRLTVV.

The genes are TRBV2 and TRBJ2-2, with D perhaps matching TRBD1 (5 bases). Trimming removed 7 bases at V and 6 bases at J, with 12 bases between. The CDR3 consists of 13 residues. CDR1 is SNHLY and CDR2 is FYNNEI in the germline V gene. The CDR3 loop reads CASTLGVAGELFF. Written as DNA, the CDR3 is TGTGCCAGCACCCTAGGGGTGGCCGGGGAGCTGTTTTTT.

The V and J genes are TRBV12-3 or TRBV12-4 and TRBJ1-3; D is uncertain. The CDR3 sequence is 12 residues long. With 10 bases removed from V and 0 bases from J, the gap between germline ends came to 7 bases. The CDR3 region has the DNA TGTGCCATCCGGAGCTCTGGAAACACCATATATTTT. Its translation: CAIRSSGNTIYF.

V usage is TRBV28 and J usage is TRBJ1-2; TRBD1 might be the D (5 bases). Trimming removed 4 bases at V and 6 bases at J, with 21 bases between. CDR1 and CDR2 from the germline V gene are MDHEN and SYDVKM. The length of the CDR3 is 16 residues. The DNA for the CDR3 is TGTGCCAGCAGTTCTCCCCGCGGGACCCCTGAACATGGCTACACCTTC. Its translation: CASSSPRGTPEHGYTF.